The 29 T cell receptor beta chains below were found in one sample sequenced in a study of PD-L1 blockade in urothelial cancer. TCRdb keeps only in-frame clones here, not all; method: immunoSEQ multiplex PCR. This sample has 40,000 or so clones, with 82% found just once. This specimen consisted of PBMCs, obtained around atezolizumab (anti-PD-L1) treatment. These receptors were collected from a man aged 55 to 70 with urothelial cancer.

This CDR3 reads CAISEPRNEKLFF. In DNA, the CDR3 is TGTGCCATCAGCGAGCCTAGGAATGAAAAACTGTTTTTT. The chain uses TRBV10-3 and TRBJ1-4; D gene uncertain. Trimming shortened V by 6 bases and J by 5 bases, and 10 bases separated the two germline ends. Germline lookup yields CDR1 ENHRY and CDR2 SYGVKD. The CDR3 is 13 amino acids.

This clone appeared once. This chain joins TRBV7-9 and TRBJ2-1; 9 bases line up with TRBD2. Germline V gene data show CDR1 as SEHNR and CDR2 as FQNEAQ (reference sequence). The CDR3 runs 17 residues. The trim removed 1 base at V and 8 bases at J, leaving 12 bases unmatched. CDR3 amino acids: CASSLGPAGGLSDEQFF. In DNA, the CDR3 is TGTGCCAGCAGCTTAGGGCCGGCGGGGGGGCTCAGCGATGAGCAGTTCTTC.

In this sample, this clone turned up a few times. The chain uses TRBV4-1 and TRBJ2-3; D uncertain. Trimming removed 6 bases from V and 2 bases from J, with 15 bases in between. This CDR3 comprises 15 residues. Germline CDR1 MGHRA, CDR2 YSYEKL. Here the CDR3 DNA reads TGCGCCAGCAGTCAAATGACCGGGTACACAGATACGCAGTATTTT. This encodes CASSQMTGYTDTQYF.

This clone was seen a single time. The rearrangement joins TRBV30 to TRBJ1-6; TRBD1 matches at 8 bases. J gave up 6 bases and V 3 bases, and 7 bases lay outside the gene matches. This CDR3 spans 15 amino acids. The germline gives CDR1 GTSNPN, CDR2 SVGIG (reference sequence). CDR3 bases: TGTGCCTGGAGGGAGGGCGACAGGGGTAATTCACCCCTCCACTTT. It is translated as CAWREGDRGNSPLHF.

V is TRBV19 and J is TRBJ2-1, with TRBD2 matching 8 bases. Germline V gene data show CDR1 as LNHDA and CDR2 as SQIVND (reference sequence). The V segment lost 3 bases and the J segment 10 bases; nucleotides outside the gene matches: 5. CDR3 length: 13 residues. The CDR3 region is CASSIRAGEEQFF. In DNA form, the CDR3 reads TGTGCCAGTAGTATTAGAGCGGGGGAAGAGCAGTTCTTC.

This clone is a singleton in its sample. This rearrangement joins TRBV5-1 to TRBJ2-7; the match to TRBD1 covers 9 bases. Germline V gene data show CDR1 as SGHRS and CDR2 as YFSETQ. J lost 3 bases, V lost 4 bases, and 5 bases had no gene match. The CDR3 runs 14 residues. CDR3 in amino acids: CASSLGQGIYEQYF. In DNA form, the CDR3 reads TGCGCCAGCAGCCTTGGACAGGGGATCTACGAGCAGTACTTC.

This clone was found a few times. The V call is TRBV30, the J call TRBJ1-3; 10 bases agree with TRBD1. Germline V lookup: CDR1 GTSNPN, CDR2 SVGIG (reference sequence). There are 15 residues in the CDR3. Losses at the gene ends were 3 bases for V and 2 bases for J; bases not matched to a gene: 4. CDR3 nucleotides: TGTGCCTGGAGGAGAGACAGGGGGCCTGGAAACACCATATATTTT. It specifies CAWRRDRGPGNTIYF.

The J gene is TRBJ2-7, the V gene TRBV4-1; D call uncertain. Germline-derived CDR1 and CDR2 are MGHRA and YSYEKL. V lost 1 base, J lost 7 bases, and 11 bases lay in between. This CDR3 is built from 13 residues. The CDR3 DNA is TGCGCCAGCAGCCAAGTCACTCCGCCGGAGCAGTACTTC. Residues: CASSQVTPPEQYF.

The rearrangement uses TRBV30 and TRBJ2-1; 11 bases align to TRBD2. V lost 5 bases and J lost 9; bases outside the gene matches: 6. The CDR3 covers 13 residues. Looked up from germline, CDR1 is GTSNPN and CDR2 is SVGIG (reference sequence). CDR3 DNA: TGTGCCTGGGGAGCTCTAGCGGGGGGTGAGCAGTTCTTC. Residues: CAWGALAGGEQFF.

CDR3 in amino acids: CASRTTTVLGEKLFF. CDR3 nucleotides: TGTGCCAGCAGAACGACGACAGTCTTAGGCGAAAAACTGTTTTTT. The chain links TRBV6-5 to TRBJ1-4; the D gene is possibly TRBD1 (5 bases). Germline-derived CDR1 and CDR2 are MNHEY and SVGAGI. V lost 6 bases, J lost 8 bases, and 19 bases lay in between. The CDR3 sequence is 15 residues long.

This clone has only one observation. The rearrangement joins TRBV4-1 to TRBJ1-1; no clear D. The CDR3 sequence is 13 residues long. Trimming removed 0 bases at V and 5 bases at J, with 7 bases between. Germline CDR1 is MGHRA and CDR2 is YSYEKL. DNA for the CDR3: TGCGCCAGCAGCCAAGATGTCGGTACTGAAGCTTTCTTT. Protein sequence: CASSQDVGTEAFF.

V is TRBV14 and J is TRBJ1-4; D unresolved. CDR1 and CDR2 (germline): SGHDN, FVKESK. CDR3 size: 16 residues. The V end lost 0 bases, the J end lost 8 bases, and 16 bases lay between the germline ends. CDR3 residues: CASSQDRESAREKLFF. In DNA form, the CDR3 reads TGTGCCAGCAGCCAAGATCGGGAAAGCGCCCGGGAAAAACTGTTTTTT.

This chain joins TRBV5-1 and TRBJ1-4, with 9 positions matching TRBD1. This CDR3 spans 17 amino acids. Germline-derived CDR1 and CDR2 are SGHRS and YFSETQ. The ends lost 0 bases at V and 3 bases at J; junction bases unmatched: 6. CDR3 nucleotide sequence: TGCGCCAGCAGCTTGGCGGACAGGGGTGAACCTAATGAAAAACTGTTTTTT. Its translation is CASSLADRGEPNEKLFF. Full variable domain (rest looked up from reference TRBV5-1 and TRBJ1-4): KAGVTQTPRYLIKTRGQQVTLSCSPISGHRSVSWYQQTPGQGLQFLFEYFSETQRNKGNFPGRFSGRQFSNSRSEMNVSTLELGDSALYLCASSLADRGEPNEKLFFGSGTQLSVL.

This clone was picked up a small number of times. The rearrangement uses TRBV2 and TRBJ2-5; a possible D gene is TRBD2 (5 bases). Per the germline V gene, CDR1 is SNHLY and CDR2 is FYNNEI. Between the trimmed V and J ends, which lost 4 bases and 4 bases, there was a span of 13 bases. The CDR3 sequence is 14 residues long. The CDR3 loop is CASSVAHYSETQYF. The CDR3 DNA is TGTGCCAGCAGTGTAGCGCATTACTCAGAGACCCAGTACTTC. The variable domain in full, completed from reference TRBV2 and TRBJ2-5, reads EPEVTQTPSHQVTQMGQEVILRCVPISNHLYFYWYRQILGQKVEFLVSFYNNEISEKSEIFDDQFSVERPDGSNFTLKIRSTKLEDSAMYFCASSVAHYSETQYFGPGTRLLVL.

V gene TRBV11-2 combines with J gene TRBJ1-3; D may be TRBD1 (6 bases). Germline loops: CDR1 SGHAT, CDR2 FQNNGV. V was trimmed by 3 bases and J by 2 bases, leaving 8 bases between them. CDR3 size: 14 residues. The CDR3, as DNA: TGTGCCAGCAGCTTTGCAGGGGCTGGAAACACCATATATTTT. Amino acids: CASSFAGAGNTIYF.

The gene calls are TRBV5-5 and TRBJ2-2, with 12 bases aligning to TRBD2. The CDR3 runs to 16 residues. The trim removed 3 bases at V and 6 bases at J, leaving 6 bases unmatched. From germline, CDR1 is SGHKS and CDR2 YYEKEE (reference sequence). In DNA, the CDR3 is TGTGCCAGCAGCTGGACCCTAGCGGGGGGGCCCGGGGAGCTGTTTTTT. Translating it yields CASSWTLAGGPGELFF.

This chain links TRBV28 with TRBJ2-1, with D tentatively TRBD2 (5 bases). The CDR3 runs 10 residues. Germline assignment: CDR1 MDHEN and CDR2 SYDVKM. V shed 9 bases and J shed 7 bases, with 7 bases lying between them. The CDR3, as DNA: TGTGCCAGTGGCGGGAATGAGCAGTTCTTC. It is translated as CASGGNEQFF.

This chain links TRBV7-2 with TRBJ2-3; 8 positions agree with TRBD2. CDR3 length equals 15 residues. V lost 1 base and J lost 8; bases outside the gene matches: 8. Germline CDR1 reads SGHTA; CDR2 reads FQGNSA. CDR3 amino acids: CASSLEVGSGGTQYF. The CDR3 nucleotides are TGTGCCAGCAGCTTAGAGGTGGGCAGCGGGGGTACGCAGTATTTT.

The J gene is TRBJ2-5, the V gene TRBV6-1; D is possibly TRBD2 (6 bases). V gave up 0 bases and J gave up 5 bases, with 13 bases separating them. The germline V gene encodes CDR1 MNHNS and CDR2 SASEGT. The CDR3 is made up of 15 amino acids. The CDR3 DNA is TGTGCCAGCAGTGAAGCGCGCGGGACGGGGGAGACCCAGTACTTC. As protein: CASSEARGTGETQYF.

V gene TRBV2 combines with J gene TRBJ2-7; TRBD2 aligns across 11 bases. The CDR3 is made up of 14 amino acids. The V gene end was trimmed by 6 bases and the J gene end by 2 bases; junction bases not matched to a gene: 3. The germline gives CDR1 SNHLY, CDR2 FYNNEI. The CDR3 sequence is CASRRTSGPYEQYF. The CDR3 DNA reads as TGTGCCAGCAGGAGGACTAGCGGGCCCTACGAGCAGTACTTC. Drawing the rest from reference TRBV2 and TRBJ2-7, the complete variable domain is EPEVTQTPSHQVTQMGQEVILRCVPISNHLYFYWYRQILGQKVEFLVSFYNNEISEKSEIFDDQFSVERPDGSNFTLKIRSTKLEDSAMYFCASRRTSGPYEQYFGPGTRLTVT.

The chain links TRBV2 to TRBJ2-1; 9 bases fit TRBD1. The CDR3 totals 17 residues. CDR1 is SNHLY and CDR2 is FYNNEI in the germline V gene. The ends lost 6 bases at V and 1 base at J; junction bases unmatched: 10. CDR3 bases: TGTGCCAGCAGCGGATATCCGGGACAGGGTTCCTACAATGAGCAGTTCTTC. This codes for CASSGYPGQGSYNEQFF.

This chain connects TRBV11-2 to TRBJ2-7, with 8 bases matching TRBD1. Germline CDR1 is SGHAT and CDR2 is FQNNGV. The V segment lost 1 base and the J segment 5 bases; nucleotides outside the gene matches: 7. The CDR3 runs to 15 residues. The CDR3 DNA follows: TGTGCCAGCAGCTTAGGTAGACAGGGGCGGCACGAGCAGTACTTC. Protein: CASSLGRQGRHEQYF.

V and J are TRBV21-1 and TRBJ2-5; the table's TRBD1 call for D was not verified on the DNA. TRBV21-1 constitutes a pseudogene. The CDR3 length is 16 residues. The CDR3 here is CASSKGGRGWQETQYF. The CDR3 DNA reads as TGTGCCAGCAGCAAAGGGGGCAGGGGCTGGCAAGAGACCCAGTACTTC.

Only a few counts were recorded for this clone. The CDR3 DNA reads as TGTGCCAGCAGGCAGGATGGAGAGACCCAGTACTTC. The encoded protein is CASRQDGETQYF. The V call is TRBV2, the J call TRBJ2-5; the D is unclear. Per germline, CDR1 SNHLY and CDR2 FYNNEI. CDR3 length: 12 residues. Trimming removed 6 bases from V and 4 bases from J, with 9 bases in between.

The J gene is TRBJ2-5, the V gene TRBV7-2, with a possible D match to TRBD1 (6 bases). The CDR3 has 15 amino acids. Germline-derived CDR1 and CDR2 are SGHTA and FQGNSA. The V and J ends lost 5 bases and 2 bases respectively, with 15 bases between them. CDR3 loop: CASSTHRDIQETQYF. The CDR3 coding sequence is TGTGCCAGCAGCACTCACCGGGACATTCAAGAGACCCAGTACTTC.

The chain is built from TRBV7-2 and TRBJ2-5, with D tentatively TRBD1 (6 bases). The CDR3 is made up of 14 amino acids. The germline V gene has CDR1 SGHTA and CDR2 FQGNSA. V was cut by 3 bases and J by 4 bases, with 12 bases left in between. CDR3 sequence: CASSLRGLGETQYF. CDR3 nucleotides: TGTGCCAGCAGCTTGAGGGGGTTAGGAGAGACCCAGTACTTC.

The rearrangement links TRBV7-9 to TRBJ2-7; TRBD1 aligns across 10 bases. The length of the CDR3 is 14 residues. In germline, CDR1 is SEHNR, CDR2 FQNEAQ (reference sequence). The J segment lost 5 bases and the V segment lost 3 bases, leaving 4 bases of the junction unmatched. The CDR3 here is CASSFSGTGDEQYF. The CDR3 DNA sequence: TGTGCCAGCAGCTTTTCCGGGACAGGGGACGAGCAGTACTTC.

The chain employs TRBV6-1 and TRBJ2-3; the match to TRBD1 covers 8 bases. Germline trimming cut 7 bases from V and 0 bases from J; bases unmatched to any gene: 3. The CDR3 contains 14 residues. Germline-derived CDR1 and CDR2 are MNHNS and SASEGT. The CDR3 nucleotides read TGTGCCAGCAAGACAGGGGTTAGCACAGATACGCAGTATTTT. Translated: CASKTGVSTDTQYF.

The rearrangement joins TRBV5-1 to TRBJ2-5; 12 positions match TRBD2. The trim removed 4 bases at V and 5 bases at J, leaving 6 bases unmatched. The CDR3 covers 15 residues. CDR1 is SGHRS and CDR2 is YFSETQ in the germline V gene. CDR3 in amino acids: CASSQGLAGGETQYF. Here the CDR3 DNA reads TGCGCCAGCAGCCAGGGACTAGCGGGTGGGGAGACCCAGTACTTC.